This T cell receptor (beta chain) was identified in a study of T cell repertoires in aging, cancer and after chemotherapy. Whole-study context: Paired samples before and after chemotherapy came from glioblastoma patients receiving temozolomide-based therapy.

This clonotype is deemed medium-sized. Its target is not known. Multiplex touch-down PCR with TRB-A/B primers amplified rearranged V-D-J TRB sequences. Using its own MiXCR run on the multiplex PCR reads, TCRdb lists one record per CDR3 protein. The table records about 3,000 distinct CDR3 sequences, around 20% of them present only once. The template was genomic DNA from peripheral blood, not RNA. Study-wide results and limits: Compared with age-matched healthy donors, untreated hematological or solid cancer patients showed higher blood TCR clonality. Healthy donors lost TCR diversity with age mainly through richness, cancer patients through richness and evenness.

The CDR3 has 15 residues. Unmatched junction bases numbered 7, after V lost 5 bases and J lost 3 bases. Germline assignment: CDR1 SGHTA and CDR2 FQGNSA. The chain recombines TRBV7-2 with TRBJ2-7; 10 bases are shared with TRBD1. The specimen was blood. The TCR was taken from a human donor with a solid tumor. The chain's CDR3 is CASSQDGTGDYEQYF. The CDR3 DNA reads TGTGCCAGCAGCCAGGATGGGACAGGGGACTACGAGCAGTACTTC.